This T cell receptor beta chain was recorded in a study of T cell responses to AZD1222 COVID-19 vaccine. Notes on the study in general: Clonal diversity was possibly underestimated; the donors were predominantly white British and more often female. Spike-wide vaccine-associated CD4 TCRs dominated at 160-218 and 743-854.

Using immunoSEQ multiplex PCR, the repertoire was profiled, and TCRdb retains in-frame clones only, with some absent. This repertoire shows fewer than 90,000 clones, just over 85% found once; its top ten account for roughly 6%. Note on this clone: Antigen: not known.

Whether given at about 4 or about 12 weeks, second doses were pooled. The CDR3 is 15 residues long. Germline V gene data show CDR1 as LGHDT and CDR2 as YNNKEL (reference sequence). After removal of 4 bases from V and 6 bases from J, the junction contained 9 bases not matched to a gene. The receptor was derived from an adult who received the AZD1222 COVID-19 vaccine. The chain uses TRBV3-1 (or the pseudogene TRBV3-2) and TRBJ2-7; 10 bases are shared with TRBD2. Material: peripheral blood, obtained 28 days after the second AZD1222 dose. CDR3 region: CASSRAGLALREQYF. DNA for the CDR3: TGTGCCAGCAGCCGAGCGGGACTAGCGCTTCGCGAGCAGTACTTC.